In this sample, the clone carrying this T cell receptor (beta chain) turned up many times. This sample was included in a study of early T cells in non-severe SARS-CoV-2 infection. In the study overall: Sequencing was performed on bulk RNA from unsorted whole blood, leaving chains unpaired.

The CDR3 loop spans 13 amino acids. V lost 1 base and J lost 7, with 11 bases in between. In germline, CDR1 is SGHVS, CDR2 FQNEAQ. In TCRdb, the 5' RACE reads were re-called with MiXCR into one record per CDR3 protein. Of tens of thousands of distinct CDR3 sequences detected, roughly 5% appear once; the ten largest clones hold about 5%. The clonotype comes from an adult who was a healthcare worker with PCR-confirmed SARS-CoV-2 infection or an uninfected control (not recorded which). The genes are TRBV7-8 and TRBJ2-7; D may be TRBD2 (5 bases). This specimen was whole blood, taken at baseline. The CDR3 nucleotides read TGTGCCAGCAGCTTAGTGGTAGCGTGGGAGCAGTACTTC. Residues: CASSLVVAWEQYF. The full variable domain, in which reference TRBV7-8 and TRBJ2-7 provide the parts outside the CDR3, is GAGVSQSPRYKVAKRGQDVALRCDPISGHVSLFWYQQALGQGPEFLTYFQNEAQLDKSGLPSDRFFAERPEGSVSTLKIQRTQQEDSAVYLCASSLVVAWEQYFGPGTRLTVT.